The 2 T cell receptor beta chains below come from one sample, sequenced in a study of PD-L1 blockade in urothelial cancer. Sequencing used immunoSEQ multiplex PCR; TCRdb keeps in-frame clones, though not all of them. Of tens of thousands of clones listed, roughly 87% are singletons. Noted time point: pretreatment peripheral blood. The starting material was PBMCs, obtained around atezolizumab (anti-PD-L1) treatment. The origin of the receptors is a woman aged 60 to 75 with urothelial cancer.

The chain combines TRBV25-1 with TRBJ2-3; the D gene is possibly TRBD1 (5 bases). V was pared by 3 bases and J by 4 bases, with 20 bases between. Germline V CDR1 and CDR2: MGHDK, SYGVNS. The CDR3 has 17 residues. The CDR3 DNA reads TGTGCCAGCAGTGATAGGGATGTCACTCAGGGATCAGATACGCAGTATTTT. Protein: CASSDRDVTQGSDTQYF.

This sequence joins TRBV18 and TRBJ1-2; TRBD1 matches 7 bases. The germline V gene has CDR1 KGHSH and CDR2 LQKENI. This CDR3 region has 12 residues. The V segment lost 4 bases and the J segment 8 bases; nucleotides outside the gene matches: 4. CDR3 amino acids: CASSRDREGYTF. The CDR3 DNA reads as TGTGCCAGCTCACGAGACAGGGAGGGCTACACCTTC.